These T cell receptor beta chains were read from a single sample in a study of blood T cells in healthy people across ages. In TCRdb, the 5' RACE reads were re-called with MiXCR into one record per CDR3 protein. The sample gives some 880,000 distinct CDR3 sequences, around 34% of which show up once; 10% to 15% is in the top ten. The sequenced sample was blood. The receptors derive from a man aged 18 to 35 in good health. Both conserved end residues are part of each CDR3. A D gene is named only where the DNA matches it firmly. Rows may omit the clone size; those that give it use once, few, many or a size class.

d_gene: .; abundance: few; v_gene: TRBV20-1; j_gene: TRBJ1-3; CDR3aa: CSAAGAQWGGNTIYF; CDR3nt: TGCAGTGCTGCGGGGGCCCAGTGGGGCGGAAACACCATATATTTT
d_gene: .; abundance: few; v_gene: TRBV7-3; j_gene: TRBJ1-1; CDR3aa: CASSLNGGRWNTEAFF; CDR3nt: TGTGCCAGCAGCTTAAACGGGGGGAGGTGGAACACTGAAGCTTTCTTT
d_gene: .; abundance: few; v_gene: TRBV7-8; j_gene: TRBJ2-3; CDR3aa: CASSSRRGRIADTQYF; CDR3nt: TGTGCCAGCAGCTCTCGCAGGGGACGCATCGCCGATACGCAGTATTTT
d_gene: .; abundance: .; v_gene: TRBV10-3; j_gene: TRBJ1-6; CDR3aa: CTISGTRVGNISPLHF; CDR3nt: TGTACCATCAGTGGGACGAGGGTTGGGAATATCTCACCCCTCCACTTT
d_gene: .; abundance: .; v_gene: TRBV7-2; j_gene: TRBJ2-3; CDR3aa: CASSLEGPPTDTQYF; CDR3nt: TGTGCCAGCAGCTTAGAAGGTCCCCCCACAGATACGCAGTATTTT
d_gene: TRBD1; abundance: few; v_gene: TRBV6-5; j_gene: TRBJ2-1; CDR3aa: CASSGTGTGAYNEQFF; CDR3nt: TGTGCCAGCAGCGGTACCGGGACAGGGGCATACAATGAGCAGTTCTTC
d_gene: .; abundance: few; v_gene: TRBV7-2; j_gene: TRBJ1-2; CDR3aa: CASSLATGRYGYTF; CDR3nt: TGTGCCAGCAGCTTAGCGACGGGGCGCTATGGCTACACCTTC
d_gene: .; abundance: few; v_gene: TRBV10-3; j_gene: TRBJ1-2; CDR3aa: CATLTVNYGYTF; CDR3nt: TGTGCCACGCTGACTGTTAACTATGGCTACACCTTC
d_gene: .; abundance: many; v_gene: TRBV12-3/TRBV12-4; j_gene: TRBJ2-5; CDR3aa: CASIARQASKTQYF; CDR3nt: TGTGCCAGCATCGCACGACAGGCTAGCAAGACCCAGTACTTC
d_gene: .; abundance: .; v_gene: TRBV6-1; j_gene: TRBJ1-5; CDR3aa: CTSSEQARQPQHF; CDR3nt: TGTACCAGCAGTGAACAGGCCAGGCAGCCCCAGCATTTT
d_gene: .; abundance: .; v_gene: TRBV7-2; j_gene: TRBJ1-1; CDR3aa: CASSVGTSFTEAFF; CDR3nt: TGTGCCAGCAGCGTCGGGACATCTTTCACTGAAGCTTTCTTT
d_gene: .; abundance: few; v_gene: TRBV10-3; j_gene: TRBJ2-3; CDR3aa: CAISEEHSTDTQYF; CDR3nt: TGTGCCATCAGTGAGGAACATAGCACAGATACGCAGTATTTT
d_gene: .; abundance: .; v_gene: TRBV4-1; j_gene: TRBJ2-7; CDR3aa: CASSQTSALGGSYEQYF; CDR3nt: TGCGCCAGCAGCCAAACCTCCGCCCTCGGGGGATCCTACGAGCAGTACTTC
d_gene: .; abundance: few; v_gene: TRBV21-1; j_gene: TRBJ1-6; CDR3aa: CASSILTGGFRPLHF; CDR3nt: TGTGCCAGCAGCATCCTGACAGGGGGCTTCAGACCCCTCCACTTT
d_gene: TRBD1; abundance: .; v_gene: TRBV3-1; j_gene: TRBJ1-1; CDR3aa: CASSQGGQGREAFF; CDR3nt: TGTGCCAGCAGCCAAGGGGGACAGGGACGGGAAGCTTTCTTT
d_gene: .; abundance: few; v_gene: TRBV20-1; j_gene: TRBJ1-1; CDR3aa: CSARVVTEAFF; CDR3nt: TGCAGTGCTAGAGTGGTCACTGAAGCTTTCTTT
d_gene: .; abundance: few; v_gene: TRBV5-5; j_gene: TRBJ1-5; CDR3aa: CASSLVLAGNQPQHF; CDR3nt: TGTGCCAGCAGCTTGGTTTTGGCTGGCAATCAGCCCCAGCATTTT
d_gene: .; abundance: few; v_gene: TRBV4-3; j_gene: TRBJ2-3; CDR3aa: CASSQEIRGQQTDTQYF; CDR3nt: TGCGCCAGCAGCCAAGAAATTCGGGGGCAACAGACAGATACGCAGTATTTT
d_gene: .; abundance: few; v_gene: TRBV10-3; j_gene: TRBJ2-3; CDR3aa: CAIGESAEPSDTQYF; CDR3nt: TGTGCCATCGGTGAGTCGGCTGAGCCCTCAGATACGCAGTATTTT
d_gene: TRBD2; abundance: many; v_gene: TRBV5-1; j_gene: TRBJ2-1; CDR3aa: CASSRTSGIYNEQFF; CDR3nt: TGCGCCAGCAGCCGGACTAGCGGGATCTACAATGAGCAGTTCTTC
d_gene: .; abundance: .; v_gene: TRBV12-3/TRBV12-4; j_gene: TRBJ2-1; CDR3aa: CASSLPRGSGHEQFF; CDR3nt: TGTGCCAGCAGTTTACCTCGGGGTAGCGGCCATGAGCAGTTCTTC
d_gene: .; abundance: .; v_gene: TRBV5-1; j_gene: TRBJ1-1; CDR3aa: CASLRAPDTEAFF; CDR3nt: TGCGCCAGCCTGCGTGCGCCCGACACTGAAGCTTTCTTT
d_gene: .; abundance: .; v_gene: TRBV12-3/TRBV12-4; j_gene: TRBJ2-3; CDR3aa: CASSSSTGIAADTQYF; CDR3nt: TGTGCCAGCAGTTCCTCGACAGGGATAGCGGCAGATACGCAGTATTTT
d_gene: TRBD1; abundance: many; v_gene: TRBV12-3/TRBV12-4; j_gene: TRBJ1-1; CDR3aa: CASSSRQGFEAFF; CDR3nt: TGTGCCAGCAGTTCCCGACAGGGCTTTGAAGCTTTCTTT